The 4 T cell receptor beta chains below all came from one sample that was sequenced in a study of T cell clonotyping in hematopoietic cell transplantation. Using immunoSEQ multiplex PCR, the repertoire was profiled, and TCRdb retains in-frame clones only, with some absent. The data contain 6,000 to 7,500 clones, 90% to 97% of them seen just once; the ten biggest clones take up over 0.4%. This material consisted of PBMCs, taken 30 days after allogeneic stem cell transplant. Receptors originate from a male patient aged 40-55 years who had an allogeneic stem cell transplant from a related donor, so the T cells may come from the graft donor. Some clones in this sample may be carry-over from other donors' samples.

CDR3 DNA: TGTGCCAGCAGCTCGGACAGGGCGGGTGTCGGGAACACTGAAGCTTTCTTT. Its translation is CASSSDRAGVGNTEAFF. This rearrangement joins TRBV5-4 to TRBJ1-1, with 8 bases that match TRBD1. This CDR3 spans 17 amino acids. The junction had 11 bases not matched to a gene; V was cut back by 3 bases and J by 1 base. CDR1 and CDR2 (germline): SGHNT, YYREEE (reference sequence).

V is TRBV27 and J is TRBJ1-5, with unresolved D. The germline gives CDR1 MNHEY, CDR2 SMNVEV (reference sequence). V lost 3 bases, J lost 9 bases, and 15 bases lay in between. CDR3 length: 14 amino acids. This CDR3 reads CASSFGPGRGPQHF. The CDR3 coding sequence is TGTGCCAGCAGTTTCGGTCCAGGACGCGGGCCCCAGCATTTT.

The rearrangement uses TRBV7-9 and TRBJ2-7, with no clear D. Germline CDR1 reads SEHNR; CDR2 reads FQNEAQ (reference sequence). Trimming pared 5 bases from V and 0 bases from J, leaving 11 bases between. The CDR3 runs to 14 residues. Here the CDR3 reads CASSTRQSSYEQYF. The CDR3 bases are TGTGCCAGCAGCACAAGACAAAGCTCCTACGAGCAGTACTTC.

V gene TRBV19 combines with J gene TRBJ2-7; 7 nucleotides align to TRBD2. Germline lookup yields CDR1 LNHDA and CDR2 SQIVND (reference sequence). The CDR3 runs 13 residues. Losses at the gene ends were 6 bases for V and 3 bases for J; bases not matched to a gene: 5. Here the CDR3 reads CASSPGLFYEQYF. CDR3 bases: TGTGCCAGTAGCCCGGGACTATTCTACGAGCAGTACTTC.